This T cell receptor beta chain was identified during a study of CD8 T cells in Susac syndrome. Study context: At the time their blood was drawn, patients with Susac syndrome were either therapy-naive, on corticosteroids (with some of them also receiving intravenous immunoglobulin), or on intravenous immunoglobulin alone.

This CDR3 comprises 14 residues. Germline CDR1 and CDR2: PRHDT and FYEKMQ (reference sequence). With 6 bases removed from V and 4 bases from J, the gap between germline ends came to 10 bases. It was with random hexamers that roughly 0.45 to 1 ug RNA was reverse transcribed. TCRdb independently ran MiXCR on the immunoSEQ multiplex PCR reads; one entry per CDR3 protein. The data hold 95,000 to 150,000 distinct CDR3 sequences, with around 94% observed a single time. This clonotype was sampled from a human donor with Susac syndrome. The chain has TRBV13 and TRBJ2-6; D may match TRBD1 or TRBD2 (6 bases each). The sequenced sample was CD8+ T cells from PBMCs. The CDR3 DNA reads TGTGCCAGCAGTCAGGGGAGGGGGGCCAACGTCCTGACTTTC. Its translation is CASSQGRGANVLTF.